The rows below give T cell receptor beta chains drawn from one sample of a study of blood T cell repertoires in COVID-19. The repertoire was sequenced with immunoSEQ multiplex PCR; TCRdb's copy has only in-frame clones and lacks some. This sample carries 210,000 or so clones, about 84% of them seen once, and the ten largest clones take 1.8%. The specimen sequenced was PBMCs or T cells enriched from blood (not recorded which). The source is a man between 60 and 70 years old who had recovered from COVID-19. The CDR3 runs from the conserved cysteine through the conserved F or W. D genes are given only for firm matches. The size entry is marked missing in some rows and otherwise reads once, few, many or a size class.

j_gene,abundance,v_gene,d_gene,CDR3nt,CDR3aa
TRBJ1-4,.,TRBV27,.,TGTGCCAGCAGTTTATACCGGGGGGGGGCTAATGAAAAACTGTTTTTT,CASSLYRGGANEKLFF
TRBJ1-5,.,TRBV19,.,TGTGCCAGTAGTCCCCCAAATCAGCCCCAGCATTTT,CASSPPNQPQHF
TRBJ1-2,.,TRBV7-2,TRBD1,TGTGCCAGCAGCTTAGAAGGGACAGGGCATGGCTACACCTTC,CASSLEGTGHGYTF
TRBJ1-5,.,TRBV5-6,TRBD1,TGTGCCAGCAGCACCCAAACAGGGGTAGGAAGTCAGCCCCAGCATTTT,CASSTQTGVGSQPQHF
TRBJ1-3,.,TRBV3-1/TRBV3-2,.,.,CASSPERRFLAGAGNTIYF
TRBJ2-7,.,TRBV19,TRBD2,TGTGCCAGTAGTATCCAAGCGGGGGGAATGTCCTACGAGCAGTACTTC,CASSIQAGGMSYEQYF
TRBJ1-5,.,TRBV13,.,TGTGCCAGCAGTGCGGGGAATCAGCCCCAGCATTTT,CASSAGNQPQHF
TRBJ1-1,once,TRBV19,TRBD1,TGTGCCAGTAGTGACACAGGGGACACTGAAGCTTTCTTT,CASSDTGDTEAFF
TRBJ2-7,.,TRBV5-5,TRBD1,TGTGCCAGCAGCGAGGGACAGGGGCACCCTTACGAGCAGTACTTC,CASSEGQGHPYEQYF
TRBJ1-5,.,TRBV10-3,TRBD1,TGTGCCATCAGCACTGGGACAGGGGACAATCAGCCCCAGCATTTT,CAISTGTGDNQPQHF
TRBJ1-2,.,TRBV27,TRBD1,TGTGCCAGCAGAGCACCAGGAAGGACAGGGTCCGACTATGGCTACACCTTC,CASRAPGRTGSDYGYTF
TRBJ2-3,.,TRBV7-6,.,TGTGCCAGCAGCTCCCGGTTTCGTGGGGCTAGCACAGATACGCAGTATTTT,CASSSRFRGASTDTQYF